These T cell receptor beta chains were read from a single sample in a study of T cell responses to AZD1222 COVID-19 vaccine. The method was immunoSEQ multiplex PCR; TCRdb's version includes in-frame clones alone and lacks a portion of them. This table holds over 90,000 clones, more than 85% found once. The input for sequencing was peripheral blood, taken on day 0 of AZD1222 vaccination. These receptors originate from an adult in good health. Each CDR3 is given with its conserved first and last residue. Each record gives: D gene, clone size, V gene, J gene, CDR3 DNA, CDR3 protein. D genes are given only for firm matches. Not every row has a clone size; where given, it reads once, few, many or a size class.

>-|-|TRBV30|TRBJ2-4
TGTGCCTCCCAACCCCCAGGGCTGGCAAACATTCAGTACTTC
CASQPPGLANIQYF
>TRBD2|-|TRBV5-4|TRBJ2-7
TGTGCCAGCAGCGCCGGGACTAGCGGGGCCTACGAGCAGTACTTC
CASSAGTSGAYEQYF
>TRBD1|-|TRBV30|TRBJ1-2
TGTGCCTGGAGTGCGTCCAGGGGGCTGGGAGGCTACACCTTC
CAWSASRGLGGYTF
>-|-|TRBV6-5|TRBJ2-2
TGTGCCAGCAGGGGCCGCGGGACCGGGGAGCTGTTTTTT
CASRGRGTGELFF
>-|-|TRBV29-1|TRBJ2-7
TGCAGCGTTGAAGGCGTAGGGTCCTACGAGCAGTACTTC
CSVEGVGSYEQYF
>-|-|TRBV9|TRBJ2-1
TGTGCCAGCAGCGTCAGTATATCCAATGAGCAGTTCTTC
CASSVSISNEQFF
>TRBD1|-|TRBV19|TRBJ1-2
TGTGCCAGTAGTAAACAGGGGGCGTATGGCTACACCTTC
CASSKQGAYGYTF
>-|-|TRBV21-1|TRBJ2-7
TGTGCGTCAACTGTGAGGGGTCACGAGCAGTACTTC
CASTVRGHEQYF
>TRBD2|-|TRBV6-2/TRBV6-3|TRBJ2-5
TGTGCCAGCAGTTACGGACTAGCGGGAGGGCCACGGGAGACCCAGTACTTC
CASSYGLAGGPRETQYF
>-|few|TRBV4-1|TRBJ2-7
TGCGCCAGCAGCCAAGGGGCAGTCATTCTTACCTACGAGCAGTACTTC
CASSQGAVILTYEQYF
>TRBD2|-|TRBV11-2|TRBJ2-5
TGTGCCAGCAGCGCGACTAGCGGGGGGGAGGAGACCCAGTACTTC
CASSATSGGEETQYF
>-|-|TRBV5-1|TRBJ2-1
TGCGCCAGCAGCCTAGCTGCTCACAACAATGAGCAGTTCTTC
CASSLAAHNNEQFF
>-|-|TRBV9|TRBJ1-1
TGTGCCAGCAGCGAGGGGGGATCCACTGAAGCTTTCTTT
CASSEGGSTEAFF
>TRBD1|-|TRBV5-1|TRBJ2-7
TGCGCCAGCAGAAGACAGGGCTACGAGCAGTACTTC
CASRRQGYEQYF
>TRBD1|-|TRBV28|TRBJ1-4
TGTGCCAGCAGCCCGACCACAGGGGTGGATGAAAAACTGTTTTTT
CASSPTTGVDEKLFF
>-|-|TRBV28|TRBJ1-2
TGTGCCAGCAGTTTAGATAAGTATGGCTACACCTTC
CASSLDKYGYTF
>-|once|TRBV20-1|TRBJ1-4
TGCAGTGCTAGTTACAGGGAGATGCAAAAACTGTTTTTT
CSASYREMQKLFF
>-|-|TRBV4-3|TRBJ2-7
TGCGCCAGCAGCCAGAACCTGGACAGCGCCTACGAGCAGTACTTC
CASSQNLDSAYEQYF
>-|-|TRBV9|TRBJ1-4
TGTGCCAGCAGCGTAGCCGGCAACGATAATGAAAAACTGTTTTTT
CASSVAGNDNEKLFF
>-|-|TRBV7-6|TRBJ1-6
TGTGCCAGCAGCCTCACGGCCAGGGGATTAAGCCCTGACAATTCACCCCTCCACTTT
CASSLTARGLSPDNSPLHF
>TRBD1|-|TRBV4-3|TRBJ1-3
TGCGCCAGCAGCCAACAATACCGGACAGGGCTTGGAAACACCATATATTTT
CASSQQYRTGLGNTIYF
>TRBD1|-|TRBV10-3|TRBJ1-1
TGTGCCATCAGCCTACAGGGGGGGAACACTGAAGCTTTCTTT
CAISLQGGNTEAFF
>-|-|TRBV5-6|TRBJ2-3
TGTGCCAGCAGCCTCACGGGCTATCTATATTCAAAGTATTTT
CASSLTGYLYSKYF
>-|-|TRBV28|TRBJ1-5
TGTGCCAGCAGTTTGGGGGGGGTTCAGCCCCAGCATTTT
CASSLGGVQPQHF
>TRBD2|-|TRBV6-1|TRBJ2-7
TGTGCCAGCAGTGAGCGGGGGAGCTCCTACGAGCAGTACTTC
CASSERGSSYEQYF
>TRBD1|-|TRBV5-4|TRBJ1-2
TGTGCCAGCAGCGGAAGGGACAGGGGGAGTGGCTACACCTTC
CASSGRDRGSGYTF
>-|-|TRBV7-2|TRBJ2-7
TGTGCCAGCAGCAATCTAGCGCCTACCTACGAGCAGTACTTC
CASSNLAPTYEQYF
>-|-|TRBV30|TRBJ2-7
TGTGCCTGCCTGAACCCGGGACTCTTTGATGAGCAGTACTTC
CACLNPGLFDEQYF
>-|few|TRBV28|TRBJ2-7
TGTGCCAGCAGTAGCGGAGTAGGGTACGAGCAGTACTTC
CASSSGVGYEQYF
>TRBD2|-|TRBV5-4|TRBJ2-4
TGTGCCAGCAGCTTGGGGAAGCGGGGGGTTTCCAAAAACATTCAGTACTTC
CASSLGKRGVSKNIQYF
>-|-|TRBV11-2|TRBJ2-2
TGTGCCAGCAACATAGCGGCCCACACCGGGGAGCTGTTTTTT
CASNIAAHTGELFF
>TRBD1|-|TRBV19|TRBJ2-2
TGTGCCAGTAGAGGGTGGTGGACAGGGGGCAACACCGGGGAGCTGTTTTTT
CASRGWWTGGNTGELFF
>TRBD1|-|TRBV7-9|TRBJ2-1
TGTGCCAGCAGCCCGGACAGGGTACTCAATGAGCAGTTCTTC
CASSPDRVLNEQFF
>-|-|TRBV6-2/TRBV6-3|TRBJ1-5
TGTGCCAGCAGTTACTCGAGTTCCAGGGGAAATCAGCCCCAGCATTTT
CASSYSSSRGNQPQHF
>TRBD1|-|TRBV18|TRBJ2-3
TGTGCCAGCCGCCCGGGACAGGGCCCAGATACGCAGTATTTT
CASRPGQGPDTQYF
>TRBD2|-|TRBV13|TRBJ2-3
TGTGCCAGCAACCAACTAGCGGGAGCTTATACGCAGTATTTT
CASNQLAGAYTQYF
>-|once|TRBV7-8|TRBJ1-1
TGTGCCAGCAGCGCGGGGACGGCGAACACTGAAGCTTTCTTT
CASSAGTANTEAFF
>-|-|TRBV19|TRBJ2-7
TGTGCCAGTAGTATCATACCGGGCGGCGAGCAGTACTTC
CASSIIPGGEQYF
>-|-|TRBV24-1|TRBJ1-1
TGTGCCACCAGTGACACCAGAGGGGGGAACACTGAAGCTTTCTTT
CATSDTRGGNTEAFF
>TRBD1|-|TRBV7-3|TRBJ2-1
TGTGCCAGCAGCTTAAGGGCTCAGGGGGACTACAATGAGCAGTTCTTC
CASSLRAQGDYNEQFF
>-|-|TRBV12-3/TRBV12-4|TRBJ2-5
TGTGCCAGCAGTCCCCCCCTGTGGCAGACCCAGTACTTC
CASSPPLWQTQYF
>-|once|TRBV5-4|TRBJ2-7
TGTGCCAGCAGCTGGACGGCTGGCGGAAGCTCCTACGAGCAGTACTTC
CASSWTAGGSSYEQYF
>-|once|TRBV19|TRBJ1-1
TGTGCCAGTAGTATTCCCGGCGTAGGGAACACTGAAGCTTTCTTT
CASSIPGVGNTEAFF
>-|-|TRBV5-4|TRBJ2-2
TGTGCCAGCAGCTTTTCTGGTAGGGGAGCATCGACCGGGGAGCTGTTTTTT
CASSFSGRGASTGELFF
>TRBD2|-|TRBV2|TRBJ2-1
TGTGCCAGCCGGGACTACTACAATGAGCAGTTCTTC
CASRDYYNEQFF